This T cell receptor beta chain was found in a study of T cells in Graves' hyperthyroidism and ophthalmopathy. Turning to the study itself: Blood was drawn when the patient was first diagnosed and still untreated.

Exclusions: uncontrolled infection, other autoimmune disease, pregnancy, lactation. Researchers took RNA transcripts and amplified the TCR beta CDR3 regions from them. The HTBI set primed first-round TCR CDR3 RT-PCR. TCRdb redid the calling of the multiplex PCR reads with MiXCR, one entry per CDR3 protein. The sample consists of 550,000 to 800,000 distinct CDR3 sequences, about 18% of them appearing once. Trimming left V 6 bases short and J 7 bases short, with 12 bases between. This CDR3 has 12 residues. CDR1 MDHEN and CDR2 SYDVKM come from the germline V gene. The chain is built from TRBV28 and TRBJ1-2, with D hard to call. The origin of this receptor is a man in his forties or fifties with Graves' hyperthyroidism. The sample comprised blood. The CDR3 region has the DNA TGTGCCAGCAGGGGAGGGAATGGTGGCTACACCTTC. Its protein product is CASRGGNGGYTF.